This TCR beta chain was identified during a study of CD8 T cells in Susac syndrome. Study-wide background: There were Susac syndrome patients who were therapy-naive at blood draw, others on corticosteroids, and others on intravenous immunoglobulin alone.

RNA in amounts of roughly 0.5 to 1 ug was reverse transcribed with random hexamers. Across 54 Vbeta and 13 Jbeta, TCR beta CDR3 was amplified with immunoSEQ multiplex PCR. In TCRdb, the immunoSEQ multiplex PCR reads were re-called with MiXCR into one record per CDR3 protein. The sample has about 160,000 distinct CDR3 sequences; roughly 95% are singletons. TCR beta sequences were obtained from blood CD8+ and CD4+ T cells. Bulk CD8+ and CD4+ cells came from magnetic negative isolation; CD8+ TEMRA by FACS. The CDR3 has 14 residues. In germline, CDR1 is KGHDR, CDR2 SFDVKD. The V and J ends lost 1 base and 5 bases respectively, with 10 bases between them.

The sample taken for sequencing was CD4+ T cells from PBMCs. The receptor comes from a human donor with Susac syndrome. The V call is TRBV24-1, the J call TRBJ2-5, with D uncertain. The CDR3 nucleotides read TGTGCCACCAGTGATTTAACTGTCTCGGAGACCCAGTACTTC. Protein product: CATSDLTVSETQYF.